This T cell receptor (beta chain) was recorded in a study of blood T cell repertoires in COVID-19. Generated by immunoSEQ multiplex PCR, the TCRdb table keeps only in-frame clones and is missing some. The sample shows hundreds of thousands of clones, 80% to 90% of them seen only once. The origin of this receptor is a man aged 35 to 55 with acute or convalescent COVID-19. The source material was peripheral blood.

This chain's CDR3 is CASSSSGPRGAFF. As DNA, the CDR3 is TGTGCCAGCAGTTCCTCGGGCCCGCGGGGAGCTTTCTTT. The J gene is TRBJ1-1, the V gene TRBV27; no reliable D call. The CDR3 contains 13 residues. Trimming pared 4 bases from V and 10 bases from J, leaving 16 bases between. The V gene's germline CDR1 is MNHEY and CDR2 SMNVEV (reference sequence).